These T cell receptor beta chains were read from a single sample in a study of cytomegalovirus exposure and HLA in healthy donors. The assay was immunoSEQ multiplex PCR, and TCRdb's table has in-frame clones only and misses some. The sample yields fewer than 200,000 clones, less than 80% seen once. Sequencing was done on a sample of PBMCs. Receptors were obtained from a female donor in good health and CMV-seronegative. The CDR3 runs from the conserved cysteine through the conserved F or W. D genes are given only for firm matches. Clone size is given for some rows only: seen once, a few or many times, or a class if the clone is expanded.

j_call | clone_size | v_call | d_call | cdr3_nt | cdr3_aa
TRBJ2-5 | - | TRBV4-2 | - | TGTGCCAGCAGCCAAAGCACGGGTACGGAGACCCAGTACTTC | CASSQSTGTETQYF
TRBJ2-5 | few | TRBV11-2 | TRBD1 | TGTGCCAGCAGCCCCGAAAGGGGGCAGGAGACCCAGTACTTC | CASSPERGQETQYF
TRBJ2-7 | - | TRBV11-1 | - | TGTGCCAGCAGCCGCGGGGCAGGGTTTGTCTACGAGCAGTACTTC | CASSRGAGFVYEQYF
TRBJ1-2 | - | TRBV19 | - | TGTGCCACCGGAGGGGACTCAAGGGGCTATGGCTACACCTTC | CATGGDSRGYGYTF
TRBJ2-2 | - | TRBV9 | TRBD1 | TGTGCCAGCAGCGTAGAGGGACAGGGAAACACCGGGGAGCTGTTTTTT | CASSVEGQGNTGELFF
TRBJ2-7 | - | TRBV5-1 | - | TGCGCCAGCAGGGCGGGAACAATCTCCTACGAGCAGTACTTC | CASRAGTISYEQYF
TRBJ2-5 | - | TRBV5-1 | - | TGCGCCAGCAGCTCGACGTCCCAGGGAAGAGGTGAGATCCAGTACTTC | CASSSTSQGRGEIQYF
TRBJ1-2 | - | TRBV6-5 | - | TGTGCCAGCAGTTACTCGATTGGGGGGAACTATGGCTACACCTTC | CASSYSIGGNYGYTF
TRBJ2-1 | - | TRBV6-5 | TRBD1 | TGTGCCAGCAGTCGGGGACAGGGGAGAAATGAGCAGTTCTTC | CASSRGQGRNEQFF
TRBJ2-7 | - | TRBV5-1 | TRBD1 | TGCGCCAGCAGCATGACAGGGGATACAGTAGACGAGCAGTACTTC | CASSMTGDTVDEQYF
TRBJ2-2 | - | TRBV2 | TRBD1 | TGTGCCAGCAGCGGACGGACAGGGGGGGCCGGGGAGCTGTTTTTT | CASSGRTGGAGELFF
TRBJ2-1 | - | TRBV7-9 | TRBD2 | TGTGCCAGCAGCCCGGGGGGTGGACTTGAGCAGTTCTTC | CASSPGGGLEQFF
TRBJ2-2 | - | TRBV5-4 | TRBD2 | TGTGCCAGCAGCTCGGGACTAGCGGGGACCGGGGAGCTGTTTTTT | CASSSGLAGTGELFF
TRBJ1-2 | - | TRBV7-6 | TRBD1 | TGTGCCAGCAGCTTAGGGACAGGGAATTACTATGGCTACACCTTC | CASSLGTGNYYGYTF
TRBJ2-7 | - | TRBV4-2 | TRBD2 | TGTGCCAGCAGCCAAGAGGCGGGAGGCGTCTACGAGCAGTACTTC | CASSQEAGGVYEQYF
TRBJ1-1 | few | TRBV4-1 | - | TGCGCCAGCAGCCAAGAAGGAGGGGAGGCTTTCTTT | CASSQEGGEAFF
TRBJ2-7 | few | TRBV19 | - | TGTGCCAGTAGTCCGCAAGCAGGAACCTCCTACGAGCAGTACTTC | CASSPQAGTSYEQYF
TRBJ2-7 | - | TRBV10-2 | - | TGCGCCAGCAGTACGAACAGGTACGAGCAGTACTTC | CASSTNRYEQYF
TRBJ2-7 | - | TRBV6-5 | - | TGTGCCAGCAGTTATCGGTCCGGGGGATACGAGCAGTACTTC | CASSYRSGGYEQYF
TRBJ2-5 | once | TRBV7-8 | - | TGTGCCAGCAGCTATACAGGGCGAGAGACCCAGTACTTC | CASSYTGRETQYF
TRBJ2-6 | - | TRBV7-2 | TRBD1 | TGTGCCAGCAGCTTAGGCAGGGGGAGCGCTGGGGCCAACGTCCTGACTTTC | CASSLGRGSAGANVLTF
TRBJ2-5 | few | TRBV5-4 | TRBD1 | TGTGCCAGCAGGCCGACCGGGACAGGGGGCGGAAAGACCCAGTACTTC | CASRPTGTGGGKTQYF
TRBJ1-6 | - | TRBV28 | - | TGTGCCAGCAGTCCCCTCCGGAATTCACCCCTCCACTTT | CASSPLRNSPLHF
TRBJ2-1 | - | TRBV7-8 | - | TGTGCCAGCAGCTTGACAGGTTGGAATGAGCAGTTCTTC | CASSLTGWNEQFF
TRBJ1-3 | - | TRBV7-2 | - | TGTGCCAGCAGCTTAGCACACACGGGGAGCTCTGGAAACACCATATATTTT | CASSLAHTGSSGNTIYF
TRBJ2-5 | - | TRBV29-1 | TRBD2 | TGCAGCGTTGAAGGGGCTAGCGGGATTGACGAGACCCAGTACTTC | CSVEGASGIDETQYF
TRBJ2-3 | - | TRBV7-5 | - | TGTGTCAGAAGCTTAGAATCAGGAATTCGCACAGATACGCAGTATTTT | CVRSLESGIRTDTQYF
TRBJ1-6 | - | TRBV6-5 | - | TGTGCCAGCAGTCGAGGTTCCTATAATTCACCCCTCCACTTT | CASSRGSYNSPLHF
TRBJ1-6 | - | TRBV4-3 | - | TGCGCCAGCAACACATTACCGGGACAAACTAATTCACCCCTCCACTTT | CASNTLPGQTNSPLHF
TRBJ2-7 | - | TRBV6-1 | - | TGTGCCAGCAGTGAACGGGGGGCGCGGGGCGAGCAGTACTTC | CASSERGARGEQYF
TRBJ2-1 | - | TRBV5-6 | TRBD2 | TGTGCCAGCAGCCGGACTAGCGGGACCTCCTACAATGAGCAGTTCTTC | CASSRTSGTSYNEQFF
TRBJ2-5 | - | TRBV28 | - | TGTGCCAGCAGTTTTGGGCGGGAAGAGGGACGTCTCAAAGAGACCCAGTACTTC | CASSFGREEGRLKETQYF
TRBJ2-2 | - | TRBV21-1 | - | TGTGCCAGCAGCTTACGTATTCGGAGGGACAGGTGTCCCGGGGAGCTGTTTTTT | CASSLRIRRDRCPGELFF
TRBJ1-1 | - | TRBV6-5 | - | TGTGCCAGCAGTTATATGCAGGGCCACACTGAAGCTTTCTTT | CASSYMQGHTEAFF
TRBJ1-3 | - | TRBV6-5 | TRBD1 | TGTGCCAGCAGTTACTCGAAAGGGGGCGATGGAAACACCATATATTTT | CASSYSKGGDGNTIYF
TRBJ2-7 | - | TRBV7-2 | - | TGTGCCAGCAGCCGTAACTTGCGGGGAGGTGCCTACGAGCAGTACTTC | CASSRNLRGGAYEQYF
TRBJ1-2 | few | TRBV14 | - | TGTGCCAGCAGCCAAGATCGCCGGGGGGAGGTGGGCTACACCTTC | CASSQDRRGEVGYTF
TRBJ2-4 | - | TRBV6-5 | TRBD2 | TGTGCCAGCAGAGGGACTAGCAAGAACATTCAGTACTTC | CASRGTSKNIQYF